These T cell receptor beta chains were read from a single sample in a study of siplizumab effects on memory and regulatory T cells. For these receptors, no antigen is known. Only in-frame clones appear in the TCRdb table, and some are missing; sequencing was by immunoSEQ multiplex PCR. The sample holds 11,000 to 15,000 clones, around 49% seen once. The sample taken for sequencing was CFSE-low (dividing) CD4+ T cells sorted from an allogeneic mixed lymphocyte reaction. Receptor source: a human donor in good health; the cells came from an allogeneic mixed lymphocyte reaction. Both conserved end residues are part of each CDR3. A D gene is named only where the DNA matches it firmly. Some rows have no size entry. The others give once, few or many, or a class for an expanded clone.

length: 13; size: .; J: TRBJ2-5; V: TRBV19; D: TRBD1; DNA: TGTGCCAGTAGGGACAGGTACCAAGAGACCCAGTACTTC; CDR3: CASRDRYQETQYF
length: 14; size: .; J: TRBJ1-6; V: TRBV30; D: .; DNA: TGTGCCTCTCCGAGGGGAGCTTATAATTCACCCCTCCACTTT; CDR3: CASPRGAYNSPLHF
length: 15; size: .; J: TRBJ2-1; V: TRBV5-4; D: TRBD1; DNA: TGTGCCAGCAGCATACAGGGGGGCTCCTACAATGAGCAGTTCTTC; CDR3: CASSIQGGSYNEQFF
length: 13; size: .; J: TRBJ1-5; V: TRBV7-2; D: .; DNA: TGTGCCAGCAGTTATTATAGCAATCAGCCCCAGCATTTT; CDR3: CASSYYSNQPQHF
length: 14; size: .; J: TRBJ2-7; V: TRBV6-1; D: TRBD2; DNA: TGTGCCAGCAGACGGGGCGGGAGCGGCAACGAGCAGTACTTC; CDR3: CASRRGGSGNEQYF
length: 14; size: .; J: TRBJ2-7; V: TRBV7-3; D: .; DNA: TGTGCCAGCAGCTTAAGGGCGGACGGCTACGAGCAGTACTTC; CDR3: CASSLRADGYEQYF
length: 13; size: .; J: TRBJ1-2; V: TRBV7-8; D: .; DNA: TGTGCCAGCAGCTTAGGAGGGACCTATGGCTACACCTTC; CDR3: CASSLGGTYGYTF
length: 16; size: .; J: TRBJ2-2; V: TRBV7-3; D: TRBD2; DNA: TGTGCCAGCAGCTTACTTAGCGGGAGGAGAACCGGGGAGCTGTTTTTT; CDR3: CASSLLSGRRTGELFF
length: 15; size: few; J: TRBJ1-2; V: TRBV2; D: TRBD1; DNA: TGTGCCAGCATCCAGAAGACAGGGTGGGACTATGGCTACACCTTC; CDR3: CASIQKTGWDYGYTF
length: 16; size: few; J: TRBJ2-6; V: TRBV5-1; D: TRBD1; DNA: TGCGCCAGCAGCGTACAGGGGGCGATTGGGGCCAACGTCCTGACTTTC; CDR3: CASSVQGAIGANVLTF
length: 15; size: .; J: TRBJ1-4; V: TRBV7-9; D: .; DNA: TGTGCCAGCAGCTTATGGTCAGCCGGTAATGAAAAACTGTTTTTT; CDR3: CASSLWSAGNEKLFF
length: 13; size: few; J: TRBJ1-5; V: TRBV5-1; D: .; DNA: TGCGCCAGCAGCTTCGACAGTAATCAGCCCCAGCATTTT; CDR3: CASSFDSNQPQHF
length: 15; size: .; J: TRBJ1-4; V: TRBV7-2; D: TRBD1; DNA: TGTGCCAGCAGCTTACCACAGGGGGCCAGGGAAAAACTGTTTTTT; CDR3: CASSLPQGAREKLFF
length: 14; size: .; J: TRBJ2-2; V: TRBV19; D: TRBD1; DNA: TGTGCCAGTAGACAGGGGGCTTCGGGCGGGGAGCTGTTTTTT; CDR3: CASRQGASGGELFF
length: 13; size: .; J: TRBJ1-6; V: TRBV5-1; D: .; DNA: TGCGCCAGCAGCTTGATAGGTTTTTCACCCCTCCACTTT; CDR3: CASSLIGFSPLHF
length: 11; size: once; J: TRBJ2-7; V: TRBV21-1; D: .; DNA: TGTGCCAGCAGCAACGTTCATGAGCAGTACTTC; CDR3: CASSNVHEQYF
length: 15; size: .; J: TRBJ1-2; V: TRBV6-5; D: .; DNA: TGTGCCAGCACCGCCCGTGCCAGCTCTAACTATGGCTACACCTTC; CDR3: CASTARASSNYGYTF
length: 14; size: once; J: TRBJ2-7; V: TRBV6-5; D: TRBD1; DNA: TGTGCCAGCAGTTACTCGAGGGGGCGGTACGAGCAGTACTTC; CDR3: CASSYSRGRYEQYF
length: 15; size: once; J: TRBJ2-7; V: TRBV7-8; D: TRBD1; DNA: TGTGCCAGCAGCTTAAGGGACAGGGGACAGGCCGAGCAGTACTTC; CDR3: CASSLRDRGQAEQYF
length: 14; size: few; J: TRBJ2-7; V: TRBV5-1; D: TRBD1; DNA: TGCGCCAGCAGCGGGACAGGGGGGACTCGGGAGCAGTACTTC; CDR3: CASSGTGGTREQYF
length: 14; size: few; J: TRBJ1-2; V: TRBV5-6; D: .; DNA: TGTGCCAGCAGCGGCGGGGGCGGAAACTATGGCTACACCTTC; CDR3: CASSGGGGNYGYTF
length: 12; size: few; J: TRBJ2-7; V: TRBV18; D: .; DNA: TGTGCCAGCTCCCCCCGGCCTAGCGAGCAGTACTTC; CDR3: CASSPRPSEQYF
length: 13; size: .; J: TRBJ1-1; V: TRBV2; D: TRBD1; DNA: TGTGCCAGCGGGGGACAGGGAGGCACTGAAGCTTTCTTT; CDR3: CASGGQGGTEAFF
length: 14; size: .; J: TRBJ2-1; V: TRBV6-5; D: TRBD2; DNA: TGTGCCAGCAGGAAGCGGGAGGTCTACAATGAGCAGTTCTTC; CDR3: CASRKREVYNEQFF
length: 14; size: few; J: TRBJ2-3; V: TRBV5-1; D: .; DNA: TGCGCCAGCAGCCGCGACAGGCTCACAGATACGCAGTATTTT; CDR3: CASSRDRLTDTQYF